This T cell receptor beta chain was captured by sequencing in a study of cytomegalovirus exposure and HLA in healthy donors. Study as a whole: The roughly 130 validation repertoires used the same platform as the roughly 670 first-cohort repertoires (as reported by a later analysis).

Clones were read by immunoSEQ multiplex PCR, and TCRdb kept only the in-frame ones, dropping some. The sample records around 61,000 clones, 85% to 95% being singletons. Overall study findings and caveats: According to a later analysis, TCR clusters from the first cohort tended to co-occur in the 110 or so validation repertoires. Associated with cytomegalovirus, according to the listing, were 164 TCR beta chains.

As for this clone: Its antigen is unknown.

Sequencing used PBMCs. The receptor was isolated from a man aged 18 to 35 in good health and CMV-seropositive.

The DNA of the CDR3 is TGTGCCAGCAGCTTCTTATCAGGGAAAGCTGACGAGCAGTACTTC. This gives the protein CASSFLSGKADEQYF. The chain recombines TRBV7-8 with TRBJ2-7; a possible D gene is TRBD1 (5 bases). The V end lost 3 bases, the J end lost 5 bases, and 17 bases lay between the germline ends. Germline V gene sequence: CDR1 SGHVS, CDR2 FQNEAQ. The CDR3 is made up of 15 amino acids.